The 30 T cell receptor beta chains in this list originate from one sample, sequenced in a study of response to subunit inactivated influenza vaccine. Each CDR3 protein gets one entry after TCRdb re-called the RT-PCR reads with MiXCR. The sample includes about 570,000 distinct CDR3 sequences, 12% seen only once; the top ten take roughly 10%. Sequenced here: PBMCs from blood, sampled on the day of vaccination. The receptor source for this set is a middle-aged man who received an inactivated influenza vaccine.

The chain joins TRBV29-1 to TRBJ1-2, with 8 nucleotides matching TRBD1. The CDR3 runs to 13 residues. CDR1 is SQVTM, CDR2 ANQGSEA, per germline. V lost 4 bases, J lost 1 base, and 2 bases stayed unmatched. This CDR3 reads CSVGGQVNYGYTF. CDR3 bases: TGCAGCGTTGGGGGACAGGTTAACTATGGCTACACCTTC.

CDR3 protein: CASSLTSDGSTDTQYF. DNA of the CDR3: TGTGCCAGCAGTTTGACTAGCGACGGAAGCACAGATACGCAGTATTTT. The J gene is TRBJ2-3, the V gene TRBV27, with 8 positions matching TRBD2. This CDR3 is built from 16 residues. After removal of 3 bases from V and 0 bases from J, the junction contained 5 bases not matched to a gene. Germline V CDR1 and CDR2: MNHEY, SMNVEV (reference sequence).

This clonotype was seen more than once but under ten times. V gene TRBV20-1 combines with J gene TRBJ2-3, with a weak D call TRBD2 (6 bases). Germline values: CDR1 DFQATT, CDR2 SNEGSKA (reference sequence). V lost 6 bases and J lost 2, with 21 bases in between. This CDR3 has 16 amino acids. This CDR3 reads CSATGVGERDTDTQYF. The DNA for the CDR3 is TGCAGTGCGACGGGGGTCGGTGAGAGGGACACAGATACGCAGTATTTT.

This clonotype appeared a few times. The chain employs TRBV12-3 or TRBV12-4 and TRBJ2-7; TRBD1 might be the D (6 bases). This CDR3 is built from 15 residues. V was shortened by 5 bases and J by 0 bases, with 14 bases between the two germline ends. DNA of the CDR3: TGTGCCAGCAGTGCCACCGGGACACCCTCCTACGAGCAGTACTTC. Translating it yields CASSATGTPSYEQYF.

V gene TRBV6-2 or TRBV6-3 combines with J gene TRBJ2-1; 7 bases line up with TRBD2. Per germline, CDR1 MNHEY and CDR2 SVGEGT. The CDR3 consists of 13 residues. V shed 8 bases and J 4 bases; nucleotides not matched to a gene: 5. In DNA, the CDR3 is TGTGCCAGCCGGGACTACAATTACAATGAGCAGTTCTTC. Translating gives CASRDYNYNEQFF.

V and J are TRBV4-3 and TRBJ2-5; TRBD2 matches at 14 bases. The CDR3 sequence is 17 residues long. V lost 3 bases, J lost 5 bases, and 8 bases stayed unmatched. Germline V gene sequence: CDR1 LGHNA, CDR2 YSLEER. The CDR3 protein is CASSQTGLAGGGETQYF. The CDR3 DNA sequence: TGCGCCAGCAGCCAGACAGGACTAGCGGGAGGAGGGGAGACCCAGTACTTC.

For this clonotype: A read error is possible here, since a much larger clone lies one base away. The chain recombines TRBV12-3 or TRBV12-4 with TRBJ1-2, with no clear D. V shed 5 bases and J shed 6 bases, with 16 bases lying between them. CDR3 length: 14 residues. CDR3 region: CASSTAPNYHGYTF. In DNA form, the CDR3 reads TGTGCCAGCAGTACCGCCCCTAACTACCATGGCTACACCTTC.

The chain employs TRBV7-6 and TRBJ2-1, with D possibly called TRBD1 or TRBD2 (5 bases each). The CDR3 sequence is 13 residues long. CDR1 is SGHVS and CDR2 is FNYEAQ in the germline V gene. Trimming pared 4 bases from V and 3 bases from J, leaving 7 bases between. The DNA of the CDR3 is TGTGCCAGCAGCTGGGACCTCTACAATGAGCAGTTCTTC. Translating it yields CASSWDLYNEQFF.

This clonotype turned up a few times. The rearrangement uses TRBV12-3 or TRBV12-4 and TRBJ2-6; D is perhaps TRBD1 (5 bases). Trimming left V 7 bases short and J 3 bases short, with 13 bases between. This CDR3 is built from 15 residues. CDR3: CASTIQGVGANVLTF. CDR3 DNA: TGTGCCAGCACCATCCAGGGTGTTGGGGCCAACGTCCTGACTTTC.

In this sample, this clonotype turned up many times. The CDR3 DNA reads TGCGCCAGCAGCCCGGGACAGCCAGATACGCAGTATTTT. Translating gives CASSPGQPDTQYF. The V call is TRBV5-1, the J call TRBJ2-3; TRBD1 agrees at 7 bases. V shed 4 bases, J shed 4 bases, and the junction held 3 bases outside the gene matches. CDR3 length: 13 residues. Germline V lookup: CDR1 SGHRS, CDR2 YFSETQ.

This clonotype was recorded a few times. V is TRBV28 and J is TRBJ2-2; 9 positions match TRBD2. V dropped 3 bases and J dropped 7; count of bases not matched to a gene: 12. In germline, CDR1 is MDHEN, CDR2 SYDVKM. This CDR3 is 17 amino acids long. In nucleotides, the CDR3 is TGTGCCAGCAGTTTGACGCTAGCGGGGATGGATTTCGGGGAGCTGTTTTTT. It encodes CASSLTLAGMDFGELFF.

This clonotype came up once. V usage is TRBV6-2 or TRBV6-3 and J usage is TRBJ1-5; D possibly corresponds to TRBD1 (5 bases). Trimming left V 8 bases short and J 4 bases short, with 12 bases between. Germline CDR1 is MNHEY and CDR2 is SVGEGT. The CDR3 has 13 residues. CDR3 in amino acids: CASQKTVNQPQHF. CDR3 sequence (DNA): TGTGCCAGCCAGAAGACAGTAAATCAGCCCCAGCATTTT.

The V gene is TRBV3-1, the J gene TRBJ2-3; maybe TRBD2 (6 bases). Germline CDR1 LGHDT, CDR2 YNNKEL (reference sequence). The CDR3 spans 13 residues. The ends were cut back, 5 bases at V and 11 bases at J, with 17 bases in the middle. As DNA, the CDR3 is TGTGCCAGCAGCTACGACTCCCGGGAGAGGCAGTATTTT. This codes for CASSYDSRERQYF.

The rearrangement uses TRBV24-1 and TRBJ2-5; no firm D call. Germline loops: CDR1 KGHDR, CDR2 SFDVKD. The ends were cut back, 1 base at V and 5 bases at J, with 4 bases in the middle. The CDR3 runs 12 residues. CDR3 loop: CATSDFLETQYF. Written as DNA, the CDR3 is TGTGCCACCAGTGATTTCTTGGAGACCCAGTACTTC.

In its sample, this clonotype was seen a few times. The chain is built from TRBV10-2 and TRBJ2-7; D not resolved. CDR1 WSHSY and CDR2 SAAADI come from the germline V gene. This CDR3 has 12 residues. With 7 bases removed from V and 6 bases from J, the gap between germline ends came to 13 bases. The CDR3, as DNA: TGCGCCAGCAAGGCGAGAGACCGCGAGCAGTACTTC. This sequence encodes CASKARDREQYF.

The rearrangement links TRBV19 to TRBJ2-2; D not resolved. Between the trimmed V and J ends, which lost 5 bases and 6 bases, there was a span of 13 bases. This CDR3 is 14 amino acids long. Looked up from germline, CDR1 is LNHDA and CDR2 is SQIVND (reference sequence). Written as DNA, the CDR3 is TGTGCCAGTAGTCATACAAATCGCCCCGGGGAGCTGTTTTTT. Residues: CASSHTNRPGELFF. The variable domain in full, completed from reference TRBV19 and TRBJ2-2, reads DGGITQSPKYLFRKEGQNVTLSCEQNLNHDAMYWYRQDPGQGLRLIYYSQIVNDFQKGDIAEGYSVSREKKESFPLTVTSAQKNPTAFYLCASSHTNRPGELFFGEGSRLTVL.

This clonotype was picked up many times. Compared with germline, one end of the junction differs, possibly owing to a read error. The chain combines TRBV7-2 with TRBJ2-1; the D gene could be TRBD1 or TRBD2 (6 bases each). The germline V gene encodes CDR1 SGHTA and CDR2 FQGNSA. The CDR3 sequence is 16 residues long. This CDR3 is CASSLAGGRSYNEQFF. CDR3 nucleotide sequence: TGCGCCAGCAGCTTGGCCGGGGGCCGGTCCTACAATGAGCAGTTCTTC.

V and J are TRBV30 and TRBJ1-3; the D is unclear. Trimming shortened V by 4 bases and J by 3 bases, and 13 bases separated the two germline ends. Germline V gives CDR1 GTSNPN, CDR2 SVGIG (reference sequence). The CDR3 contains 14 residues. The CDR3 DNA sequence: TGTGCCTGGACCCGGGCAGCCGGTGGAAACACCATATATTTT. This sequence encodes CAWTRAAGGNTIYF.

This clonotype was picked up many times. The CDR3 sequence is CASMRRVFTGELFF. CDR3 DNA sequence: TGTGCCAGCATGAGGAGGGTTTTCACCGGGGAGCTGTTTTTT. This rearrangement joins TRBV12-3 or TRBV12-4 to TRBJ2-2, with D tentatively TRBD2 (6 bases). CDR3 length: 14 residues. V was cut by 7 bases and J by 4 bases, with 13 bases left in between.

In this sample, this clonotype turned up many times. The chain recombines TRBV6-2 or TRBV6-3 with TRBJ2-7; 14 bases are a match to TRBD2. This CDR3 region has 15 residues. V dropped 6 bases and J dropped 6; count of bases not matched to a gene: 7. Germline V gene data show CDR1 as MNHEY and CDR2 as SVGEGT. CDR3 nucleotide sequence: TGTGCCAGCAGGGGACTAGCGGGAGTATCGAGCGAGCAGTACTTC. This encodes CASRGLAGVSSEQYF.

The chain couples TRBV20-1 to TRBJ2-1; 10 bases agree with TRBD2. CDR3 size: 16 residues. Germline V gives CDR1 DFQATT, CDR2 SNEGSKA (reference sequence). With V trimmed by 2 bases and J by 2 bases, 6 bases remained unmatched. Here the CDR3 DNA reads TGCAGTGCTAGAACTCTAGCGGGGGTTGCCTACAATGAGCAGTTCTTC. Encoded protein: CSARTLAGVAYNEQFF.

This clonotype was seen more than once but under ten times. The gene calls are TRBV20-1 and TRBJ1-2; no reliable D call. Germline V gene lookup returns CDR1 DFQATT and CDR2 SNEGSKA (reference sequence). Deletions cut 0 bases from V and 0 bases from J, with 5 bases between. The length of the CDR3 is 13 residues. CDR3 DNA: TGCAGTGCTAGAGATCCCTCTAACTATGGCTACACCTTC. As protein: CSARDPSNYGYTF.

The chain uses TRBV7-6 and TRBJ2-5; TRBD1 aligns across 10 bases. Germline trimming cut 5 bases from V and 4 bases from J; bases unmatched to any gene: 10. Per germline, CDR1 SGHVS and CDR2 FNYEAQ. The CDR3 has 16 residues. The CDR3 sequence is CASSPEVGQGGETQYF. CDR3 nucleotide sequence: TGTGCCAGCAGCCCAGAAGTTGGACAGGGGGGAGAGACCCAGTACTTC.

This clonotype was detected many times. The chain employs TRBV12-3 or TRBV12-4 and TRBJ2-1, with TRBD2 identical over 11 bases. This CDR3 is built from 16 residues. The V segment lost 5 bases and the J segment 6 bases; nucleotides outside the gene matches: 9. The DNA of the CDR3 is TGTGCCAGCAGTCCGGTGGGGCTAGCGGGAGGCAATGAGCAGTTCTTC. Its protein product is CASSPVGLAGGNEQFF.

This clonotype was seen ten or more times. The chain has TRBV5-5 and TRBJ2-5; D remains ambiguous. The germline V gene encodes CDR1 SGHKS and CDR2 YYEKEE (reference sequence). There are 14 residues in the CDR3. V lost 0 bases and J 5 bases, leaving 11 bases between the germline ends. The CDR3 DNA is TGTGCCAGCAGCTTGGGGTCTAGGGATGAGACCCAGTACTTC. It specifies CASSLGSRDETQYF.

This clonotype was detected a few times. This CDR3 is CASSQHSGADTQYF. The CDR3 DNA sequence: TGCGCCAGCAGCCAACATTCGGGGGCAGATACGCAGTATTTT. The chain is built from TRBV5-1 and TRBJ2-3; D possibly corresponds to TRBD2 (6 bases). From germline, CDR1 is SGHRS and CDR2 YFSETQ. The CDR3 runs 14 residues. V gave up 4 bases and J gave up 4 bases, with 13 bases separating them.

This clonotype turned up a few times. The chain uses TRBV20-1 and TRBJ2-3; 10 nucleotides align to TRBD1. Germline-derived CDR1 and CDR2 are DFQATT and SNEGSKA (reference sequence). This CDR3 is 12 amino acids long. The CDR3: CKTGTGADTQYF. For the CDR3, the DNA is TGCAAGACCGGGACAGGGGCAGATACGCAGTATTTT.

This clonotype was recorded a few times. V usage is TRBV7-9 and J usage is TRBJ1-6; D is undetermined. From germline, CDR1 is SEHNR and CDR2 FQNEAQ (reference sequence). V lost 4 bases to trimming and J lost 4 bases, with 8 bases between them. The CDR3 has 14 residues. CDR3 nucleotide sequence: TGTGCCAGCAGCTGGGAGGGTTATAATTCACCCCTCCACTTT. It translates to CASSWEGYNSPLHF.

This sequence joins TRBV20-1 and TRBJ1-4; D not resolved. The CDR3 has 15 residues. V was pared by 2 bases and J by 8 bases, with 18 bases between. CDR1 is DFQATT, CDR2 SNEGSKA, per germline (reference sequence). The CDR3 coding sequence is TGCAGTGCTAGATTGGTTCAACCCGGCGGGGAAAAACTGTTTTTT. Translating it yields CSARLVQPGGEKLFF.

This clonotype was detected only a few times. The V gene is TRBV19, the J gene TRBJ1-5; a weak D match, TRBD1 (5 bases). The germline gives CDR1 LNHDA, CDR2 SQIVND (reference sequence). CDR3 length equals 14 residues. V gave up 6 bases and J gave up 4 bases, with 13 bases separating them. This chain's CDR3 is CASRHRTGNQPQHF. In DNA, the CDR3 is TGTGCCAGTAGGCACAGGACCGGGAATCAGCCCCAGCATTTT.